This is a list of T cell receptor beta chains from one sample in a study of blood T cell repertoires in COVID-19. Some clones are missing from TCRdb's copy, which holds only in-frame ones; the method was immunoSEQ multiplex PCR. There are roughly 170,000 clones in the sample; roughly 89% occur only once, and 12% lies in the top ten. The sequenced sample was peripheral blood. The receptors were sampled from a woman between 65 and 79 years old with COVID-19, enrolled during active disease. CDR3s include the opening cysteine and the closing phenylalanine or tryptophan. D genes are given only for firm matches. Some rows mark clone size as missing; the rest say once, few, many or name a class of expanded clone.

v_call: TRBV5-1; cdr3_length: 16; clone_size: .; j_call: TRBJ2-7; d_call: TRBD1; cdr3_aa: CASSLGPDRASYEQYF; cdr3_nt: TGCGCCAGCAGCTTGGGGCCGGACAGGGCCTCCTACGAGCAGTACTTC
v_call: TRBV6-5; cdr3_length: 14; clone_size: .; j_call: TRBJ1-6; d_call: .; cdr3_aa: CASGRGKDNSPLHF; cdr3_nt: TGTGCCAGCGGGAGGGGGAAGGACAATTCACCCCTCCACTTT
v_call: TRBV7-9; cdr3_length: 15; clone_size: .; j_call: TRBJ1-4; d_call: TRBD1; cdr3_aa: CASSLGDSWGEKLFF; cdr3_nt: TGTGCCAGCAGCTTAGGGGACAGCTGGGGTGAAAAACTGTTTTTT
v_call: TRBV19; cdr3_length: 14; clone_size: once; j_call: TRBJ1-1; d_call: TRBD1; cdr3_aa: CASSTGGDDTEAFF; cdr3_nt: TGTGCCAGCTCTACAGGGGGCGACGACACTGAAGCTTTCTTT
v_call: TRBV19; cdr3_length: 15; clone_size: .; j_call: TRBJ1-5; d_call: TRBD1; cdr3_aa: CASREQGADNQPQHF; cdr3_nt: TGTGCCAGCCGGGAACAGGGGGCCGACAATCAGCCCCAGCATTTT
v_call: TRBV3-1/TRBV3-2; cdr3_length: 15; clone_size: .; j_call: TRBJ1-1; d_call: .; cdr3_aa: CASSQDWGVNTEAFF; cdr3_nt: TGTGCCAGCAGCCAAGATTGGGGGGTGAACACTGAAGCTTTCTTT
v_call: TRBV19; cdr3_length: 16; clone_size: .; j_call: TRBJ1-5; d_call: TRBD1; cdr3_aa: CASHKGQTGTLQPQHF; cdr3_nt: TGTGCCAGCCACAAGGGACAGACTGGGACTCTACAGCCCCAGCATTTT
v_call: TRBV5-1; cdr3_length: 14; clone_size: .; j_call: TRBJ2-7; d_call: .; cdr3_aa: CASSLDSSPYEQYF; cdr3_nt: TGCGCCAGCAGCTTAGATTCTAGCCCTTACGAGCAGTACTTC
v_call: TRBV5-1; cdr3_length: 15; clone_size: .; j_call: TRBJ2-3; d_call: TRBD2; cdr3_aa: CASGTSGSGTDTQYF; cdr3_nt: TGCGCCAGCGGGACTAGCGGGAGTGGGACAGATACGCAGTATTTT
v_call: TRBV19; cdr3_length: 14; clone_size: .; j_call: TRBJ1-6; d_call: TRBD1; cdr3_aa: CASTQGQEGSPLHF; cdr3_nt: TGTGCCAGTACCCAGGGACAGGAGGGTTCACCCCTCCACTTT
v_call: TRBV5-8; cdr3_length: 15; clone_size: .; j_call: TRBJ1-4; d_call: .; cdr3_aa: CASSLQGGIGEKLFF; cdr3_nt: TGTGCCAGCAGCTTGCAGGGAGGGATTGGAGAAAAACTGTTTTTT
v_call: TRBV7-6; cdr3_length: 15; clone_size: .; j_call: TRBJ1-3; d_call: .; cdr3_aa: CASSPRTASGNTIYF; cdr3_nt: TGTGCCAGCAGCCCAAGGACAGCCTCTGGAAACACCATATATTTT
v_call: TRBV27; cdr3_length: 14; clone_size: .; j_call: TRBJ1-2; d_call: TRBD1; cdr3_aa: CASSRGQGTDGYTF; cdr3_nt: TGTGCCAGCAGCAGGGGACAGGGAACAGATGGCTACACCTTC
v_call: TRBV18; cdr3_length: 19; clone_size: .; j_call: TRBJ1-3; d_call: TRBD1; cdr3_aa: CASSPPNVAGGIAGNTIYF; cdr3_nt: TGTGCCAGCTCACCACCGAATGTGGCAGGGGGAATCGCTGGAAACACCATATATTTT
v_call: TRBV7-9; cdr3_length: 15; clone_size: .; j_call: TRBJ2-1; d_call: TRBD2; cdr3_aa: CASSPGLVRYNEQFF; cdr3_nt: TGTGCCAGCAGCCCCGGACTAGTAAGGTACAATGAGCAGTTCTTC
v_call: TRBV6-6; cdr3_length: 15; clone_size: .; j_call: TRBJ1-6; d_call: TRBD1; cdr3_aa: CASSSQGADNSPLHF; cdr3_nt: TGTGCCAGCAGTTCTCAGGGGGCGGATAATTCACCCCTCCACTTT
v_call: TRBV29-1; cdr3_length: 14; clone_size: few; j_call: TRBJ2-1; d_call: TRBD1; cdr3_aa: CSVVYRGGYNEQFF; cdr3_nt: TGCAGCGTTGTATACAGGGGTGGGTACAATGAGCAGTTCTTC
v_call: TRBV2; cdr3_length: 11; clone_size: .; j_call: TRBJ2-7; d_call: .; cdr3_aa: CASRLSYEQYF; cdr3_nt: TGTGCCAGCAGGTTATCCTACGAGCAGTACTTC
v_call: TRBV4-2; cdr3_length: 17; clone_size: .; j_call: TRBJ2-7; d_call: TRBD2; cdr3_aa: CASSQTQTLAGVSEQYF; cdr3_nt: TGTGCCAGCAGCCAAACCCAAACCCTAGCGGGAGTGTCCGAGCAGTACTTC
v_call: TRBV7-9; cdr3_length: 12; clone_size: .; j_call: TRBJ1-1; d_call: .; cdr3_aa: CASSLLAAEAFF; cdr3_nt: TGTGCCAGCAGCTTATTGGCGGCTGAAGCTTTCTTT
v_call: TRBV28; cdr3_length: 14; clone_size: few; j_call: TRBJ1-5; d_call: .; cdr3_aa: CASSFSGENQPQHF; cdr3_nt: TGTGCCAGCAGTTTTAGCGGGGAAAATCAGCCCCAGCATTTT
v_call: TRBV7-3; cdr3_length: 14; clone_size: .; j_call: TRBJ2-1; d_call: .; cdr3_aa: CASSLGDWRNEQFF; cdr3_nt: TGTGCCAGCAGCTTAGGGGACTGGAGGAATGAGCAGTTCTTC
v_call: TRBV21-1; cdr3_length: 15; clone_size: .; j_call: TRBJ1-1; d_call: .; cdr3_aa: CASSPRGQNSLEAFF; cdr3_nt: TGTGCCAGCAGCCCCCGAGGACAGAATAGCCTTGAAGCTTTCTTT
v_call: TRBV15; cdr3_length: 13; clone_size: .; j_call: TRBJ1-4; d_call: .; cdr3_aa: CATSKGGAEKLFF; cdr3_nt: TGTGCCACCAGCAAGGGGGGGGCTGAAAAACTGTTTTTT
v_call: TRBV5-8; cdr3_length: 14; clone_size: .; j_call: TRBJ2-1; d_call: .; cdr3_aa: CASSLAGPSGEQFF; cdr3_nt: TGTGCCAGCAGCTTGGCCGGACCCAGCGGTGAGCAGTTCTTC
v_call: TRBV4-1; cdr3_length: 14; clone_size: few; j_call: TRBJ2-1; d_call: TRBD2; cdr3_aa: CASSLRGLDHEQFF; cdr3_nt: TGCGCCAGCAGCCTCCGGGGACTAGACCATGAGCAGTTCTTC